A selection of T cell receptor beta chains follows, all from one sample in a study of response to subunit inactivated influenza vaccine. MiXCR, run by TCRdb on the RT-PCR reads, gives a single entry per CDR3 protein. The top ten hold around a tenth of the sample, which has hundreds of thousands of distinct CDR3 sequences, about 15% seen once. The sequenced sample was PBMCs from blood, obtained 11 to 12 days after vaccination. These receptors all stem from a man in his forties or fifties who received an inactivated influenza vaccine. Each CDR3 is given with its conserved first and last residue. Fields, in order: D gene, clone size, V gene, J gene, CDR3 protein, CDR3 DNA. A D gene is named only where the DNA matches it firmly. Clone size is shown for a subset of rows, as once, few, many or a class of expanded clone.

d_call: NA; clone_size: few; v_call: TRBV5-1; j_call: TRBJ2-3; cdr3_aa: CASSSQTTLTDTQYF; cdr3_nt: TGCGCCAGCAGTTCCCAAACGACCCTCACAGATACGCAGTATTTT
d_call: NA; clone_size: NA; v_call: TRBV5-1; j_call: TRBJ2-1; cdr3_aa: CASSLASGGGYNEQFF; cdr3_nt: TGCGCCAGCAGCTTGGCGAGCGGAGGAGGTTACAATGAGCAGTTCTTC
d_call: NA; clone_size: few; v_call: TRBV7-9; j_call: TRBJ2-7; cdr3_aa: CASSSDSRLSEQYF; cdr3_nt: TGTGCCAGCAGCTCAGACAGTCGTCTGAGCGAGCAGTACTTC
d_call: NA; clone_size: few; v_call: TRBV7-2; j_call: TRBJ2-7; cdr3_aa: CASSLAGSSTPYEQYF; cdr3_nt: TGTGCCAGCAGCTTAGCGGGGTCTAGTACTCCCTACGAGCAGTACTTC
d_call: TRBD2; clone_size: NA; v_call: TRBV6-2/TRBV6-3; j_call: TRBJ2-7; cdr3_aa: CASSYSPTSGIEQYF; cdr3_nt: TGTGCCAGCAGTTACTCTCCGACTAGCGGGATTGAGCAGTACTTC
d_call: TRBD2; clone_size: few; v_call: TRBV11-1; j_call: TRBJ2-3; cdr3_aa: CASSLGVVVASGRSTDTQYF; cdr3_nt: TGTGCCAGCAGCTTAGGGGTCGTTGTGGCTAGCGGGAGGAGCACAGATACGCAGTATTTT
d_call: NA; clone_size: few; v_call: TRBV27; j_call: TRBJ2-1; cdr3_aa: CASFPLGAYNEQFF; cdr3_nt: TGTGCCAGCTTCCCTTTGGGGGCCTACAATGAGCAGTTCTTC
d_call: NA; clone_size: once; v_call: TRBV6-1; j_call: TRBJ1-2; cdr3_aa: CASSEAQGLYGYTF; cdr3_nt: TGTGCCAGCAGTGAAGCTCAGGGCCTCTATGGCTACACCTTC
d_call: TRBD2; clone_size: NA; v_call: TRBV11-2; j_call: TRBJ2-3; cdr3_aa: CASSLELAGRDTQYF; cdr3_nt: TGTGCCAGCAGCTTAGAGCTAGCGGGAAGGGATACGCAGTATTTT
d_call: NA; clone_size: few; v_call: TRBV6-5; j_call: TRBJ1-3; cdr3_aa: CASSYSSTGNTIYF; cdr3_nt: TGTGCCAGCAGTTACTCGTCCACCGGAAACACCATATATTTT
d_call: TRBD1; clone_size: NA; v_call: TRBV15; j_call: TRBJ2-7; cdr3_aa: CATSPDRGLYEQYF; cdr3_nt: TGTGCCACCAGCCCGGACAGGGGCCTATACGAGCAGTACTTC
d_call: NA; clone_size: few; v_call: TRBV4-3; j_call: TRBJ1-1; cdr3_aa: CASSTQQAPNEAFF; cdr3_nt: TGCGCCAGCAGCACCCAACAGGCACCTAATGAAGCTTTCTTT
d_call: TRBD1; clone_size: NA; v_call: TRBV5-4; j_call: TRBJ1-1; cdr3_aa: CASSAQQGAISEAFF; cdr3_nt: TGTGCCAGCAGCGCGCAGCAGGGGGCAATCTCTGAAGCTTTCTTT
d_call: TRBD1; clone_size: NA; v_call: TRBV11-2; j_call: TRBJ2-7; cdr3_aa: CASSLDRGEAREQYF; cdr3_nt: TGTGCCAGCAGCCTGGACAGGGGCGAAGCCAGGGAGCAGTACTTC
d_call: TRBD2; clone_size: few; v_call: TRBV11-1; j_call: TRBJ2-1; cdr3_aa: CASRTLLGLAGRSDEQFF; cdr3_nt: TGTGCCAGCAGGACCTTATTGGGACTAGCGGGGCGTAGCGATGAGCAGTTCTTC
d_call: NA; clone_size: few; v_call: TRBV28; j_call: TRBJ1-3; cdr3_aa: CASSLSPSISSGNTIYF; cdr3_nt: TGTGCCAGCAGTTTAAGCCCTTCGATTAGCTCTGGAAACACCATATATTTT
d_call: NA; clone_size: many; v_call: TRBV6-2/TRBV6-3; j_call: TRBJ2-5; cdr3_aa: CASSYNRETQYF; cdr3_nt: TGTGCCAGCAGCTACAATAGGGAGACCCAGTACTTC
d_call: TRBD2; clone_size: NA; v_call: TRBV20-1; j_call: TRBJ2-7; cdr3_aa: CSAPPLAGVEEQYF; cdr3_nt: TGCAGTGCTCCCCCACTAGCGGGAGTGGAGGAGCAGTACTTC
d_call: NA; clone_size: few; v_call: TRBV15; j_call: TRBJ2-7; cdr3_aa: CATSRESVSYEQYF; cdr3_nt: TGTGCCACCAGCAGAGAGTCGGTCTCCTACGAGCAGTACTTC
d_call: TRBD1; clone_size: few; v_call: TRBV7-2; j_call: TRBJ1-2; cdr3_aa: CASGTGYYGYTF; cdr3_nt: TGTGCCTCCGGGACAGGGTACTATGGCTACACCTTC
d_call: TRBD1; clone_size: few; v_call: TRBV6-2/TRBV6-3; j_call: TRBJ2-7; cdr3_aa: CASSKTNRGSYEQYF; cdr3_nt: TGTGCCAGCAGTAAGACCAACAGGGGCTCCTACGAGCAGTACTTC
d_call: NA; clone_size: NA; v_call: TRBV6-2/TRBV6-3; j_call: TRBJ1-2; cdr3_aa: CASSRTINYGYTF; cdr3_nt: TGTGCCAGCAGTCGGACCATTAACTATGGCTACACCTTC
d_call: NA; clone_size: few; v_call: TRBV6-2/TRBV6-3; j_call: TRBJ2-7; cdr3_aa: CASSDSEQYF; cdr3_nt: TGTGCCAGCAGCGACAGCGAGCAGTACTTC
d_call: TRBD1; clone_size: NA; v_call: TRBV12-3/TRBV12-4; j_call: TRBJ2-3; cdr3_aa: CASSLGQAGTDTQYF; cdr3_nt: TGTGCCAGCAGTTTGGGACAGGCCGGCACAGATACGCAGTATTTT
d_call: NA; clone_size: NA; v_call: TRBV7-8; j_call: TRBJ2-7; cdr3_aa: CASSLARREVQYF; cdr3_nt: TGTGCCAGCAGCTTAGCTCGGAGGGAGGTGCAGTACTTC
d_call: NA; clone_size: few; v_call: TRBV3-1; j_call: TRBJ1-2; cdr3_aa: CASSQPGPGGYTF; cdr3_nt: TGTGCCAGCAGCCAACCGGGACCGGGAGGCTACACCTTC
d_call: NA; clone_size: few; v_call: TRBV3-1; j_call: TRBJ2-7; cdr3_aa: CASSHGIGVSYEQYF; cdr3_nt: TGTGCCAGCAGCCATGGCATAGGGGTGAGCTACGAGCAGTACTTC
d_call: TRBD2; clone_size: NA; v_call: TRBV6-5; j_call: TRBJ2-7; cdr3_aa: CASSYSEALASYEQYF; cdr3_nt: TGTGCCAGCAGTTACTCGGAGGCACTAGCGAGCTACGAGCAGTACTTC
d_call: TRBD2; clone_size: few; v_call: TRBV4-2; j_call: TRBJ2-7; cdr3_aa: CASSPGGADPSYEQYF; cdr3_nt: TGTGCCAGCAGCCCGGGGGGAGCGGACCCCTCCTACGAGCAGTACTTC
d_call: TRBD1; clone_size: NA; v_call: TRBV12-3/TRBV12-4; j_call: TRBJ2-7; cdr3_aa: CASSSTGGAGEQYF; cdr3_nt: TGTGCCAGCAGTTCGACAGGGGGCGCAGGGGAGCAGTACTTC
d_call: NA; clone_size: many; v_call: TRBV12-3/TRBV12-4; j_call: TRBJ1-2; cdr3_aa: CASSLGGLSYGYTF; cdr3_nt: TGTGCCAGCAGTTTAGGAGGTTTGAGCTATGGCTACACCTTC
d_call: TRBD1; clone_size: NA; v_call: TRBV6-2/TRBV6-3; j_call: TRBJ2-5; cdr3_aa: CASKPGQGFQETQYF; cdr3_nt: TGTGCCAGCAAGCCGGGACAGGGGTTCCAAGAGACCCAGTACTTC
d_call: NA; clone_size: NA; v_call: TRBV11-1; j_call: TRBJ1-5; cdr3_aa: CASSLTQGGGRSNQPQHF; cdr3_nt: TGTGCCAGCAGCTTAACACAGGGCGGGGGAAGAAGCAATCAGCCCCAGCATTTT
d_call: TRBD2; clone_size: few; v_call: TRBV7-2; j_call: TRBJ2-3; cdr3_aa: CASSPGGPTQYF; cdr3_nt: TGTGCCAGCAGCCCGGGGGGACCTACGCAGTATTTT
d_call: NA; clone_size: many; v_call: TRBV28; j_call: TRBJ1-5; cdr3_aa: CASSLQGYQPQHF; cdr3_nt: TGTGCCAGCAGTTTACAGGGGTACCAGCCCCAGCATTTT
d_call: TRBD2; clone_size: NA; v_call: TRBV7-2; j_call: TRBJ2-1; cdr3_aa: CASSSLGGALNEQFF; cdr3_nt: TGTGCCAGCAGCTCCCTCGGGGGGGCCCTCAATGAGCAGTTCTTC
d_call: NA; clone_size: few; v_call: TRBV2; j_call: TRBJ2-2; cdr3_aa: CASSDKVLTANTGELFF; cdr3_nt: TGTGCCAGCAGTGACAAGGTACTGACTGCGAACACCGGGGAGCTGTTTTTT
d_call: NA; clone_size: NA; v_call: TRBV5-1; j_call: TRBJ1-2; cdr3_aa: CASSSAGFNYGYTF; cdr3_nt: TGCGCCAGCAGCTCCGCAGGGTTCAACTATGGCTACACCTTC
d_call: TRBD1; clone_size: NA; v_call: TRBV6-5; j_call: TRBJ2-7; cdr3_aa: CASSYLGQGNEQYF; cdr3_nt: TGTGCCAGCAGTTACTTGGGACAGGGTAACGAGCAGTACTTC
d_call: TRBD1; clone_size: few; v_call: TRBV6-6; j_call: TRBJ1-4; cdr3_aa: CASRDRTNEKLFF; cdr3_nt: TGTGCCAGCCGGGACAGGACTAATGAAAAACTGTTTTTT
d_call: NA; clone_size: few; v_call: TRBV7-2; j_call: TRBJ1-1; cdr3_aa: CASSLGFEAFF; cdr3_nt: TGTGCCAGCAGCTTAGGGTTTGAAGCTTTCTTT
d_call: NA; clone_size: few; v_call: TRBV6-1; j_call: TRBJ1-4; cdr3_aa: CASRPGWANEKLFF; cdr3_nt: TGTGCCAGCAGACCAGGGTGGGCAAATGAAAAACTGTTTTTT
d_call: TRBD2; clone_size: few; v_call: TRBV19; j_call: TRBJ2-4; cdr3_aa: CASRWVAGENIQYF; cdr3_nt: TGTGCCAGCCGGTGGGTAGCGGGGGAAAACATTCAGTACTTC
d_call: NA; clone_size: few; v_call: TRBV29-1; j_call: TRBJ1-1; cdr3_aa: CSALRGGSGTEAFF; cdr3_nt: TGCAGCGCCCTGCGGGGAGGGAGCGGCACTGAAGCTTTCTTT
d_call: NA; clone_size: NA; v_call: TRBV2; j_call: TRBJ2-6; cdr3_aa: CASRGSLGSYSGANVLTF; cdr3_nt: TGTGCCAGCAGGGGGAGTCTTGGCAGCTACTCTGGGGCCAACGTCCTGACTTTC
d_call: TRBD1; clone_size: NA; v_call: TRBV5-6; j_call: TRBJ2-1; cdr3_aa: CASSLNRDSVSSYNEQFF; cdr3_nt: TGTGCCAGCAGCCTAAACCGGGACAGCGTTAGCTCCTACAATGAGCAGTTCTTC
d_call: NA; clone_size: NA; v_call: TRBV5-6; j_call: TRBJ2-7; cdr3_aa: CASSPGRGDYEQYF; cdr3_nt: TGTGCCAGCAGCCCAGGAAGGGGTGACTACGAGCAGTACTTC
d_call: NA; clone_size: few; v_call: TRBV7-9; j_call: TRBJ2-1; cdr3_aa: CASSFVPAPYNEQFF; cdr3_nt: TGTGCCAGCAGCTTTGTTCCGGCACCCTACAATGAGCAGTTCTTC
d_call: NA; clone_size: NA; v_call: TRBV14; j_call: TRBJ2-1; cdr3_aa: CASSQGLAHYNEQFF; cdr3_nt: TGTGCCAGCAGCCAGGGTCTAGCGCACTACAATGAGCAGTTCTTC
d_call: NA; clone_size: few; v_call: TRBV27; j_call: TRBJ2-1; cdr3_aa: CASSPVSSYNEQFF; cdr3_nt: TGTGCCAGCAGTCCGGTGAGCTCCTACAATGAGCAGTTCTTC
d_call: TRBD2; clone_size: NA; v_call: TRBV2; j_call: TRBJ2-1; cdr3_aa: CASRQAGVGEQFF; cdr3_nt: TGTGCCAGCAGACAAGCGGGAGTGGGTGAGCAGTTCTTC
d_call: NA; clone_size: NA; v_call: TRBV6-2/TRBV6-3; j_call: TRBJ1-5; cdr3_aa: CASSDRQYQPQHF; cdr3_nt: TGTGCCAGCAGTGACAGACAGTATCAGCCCCAGCATTTT
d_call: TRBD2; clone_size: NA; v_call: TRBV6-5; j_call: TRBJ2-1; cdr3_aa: CVSSFTSGGTDEQFF; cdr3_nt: TGTGTCAGCAGTTTCACTAGCGGGGGGACCGATGAGCAGTTCTTC
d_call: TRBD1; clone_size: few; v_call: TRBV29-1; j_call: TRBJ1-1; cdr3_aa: CSVVHRGGTEAFF; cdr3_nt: TGCAGCGTTGTTCACAGGGGGGGGACTGAAGCTTTCTTT